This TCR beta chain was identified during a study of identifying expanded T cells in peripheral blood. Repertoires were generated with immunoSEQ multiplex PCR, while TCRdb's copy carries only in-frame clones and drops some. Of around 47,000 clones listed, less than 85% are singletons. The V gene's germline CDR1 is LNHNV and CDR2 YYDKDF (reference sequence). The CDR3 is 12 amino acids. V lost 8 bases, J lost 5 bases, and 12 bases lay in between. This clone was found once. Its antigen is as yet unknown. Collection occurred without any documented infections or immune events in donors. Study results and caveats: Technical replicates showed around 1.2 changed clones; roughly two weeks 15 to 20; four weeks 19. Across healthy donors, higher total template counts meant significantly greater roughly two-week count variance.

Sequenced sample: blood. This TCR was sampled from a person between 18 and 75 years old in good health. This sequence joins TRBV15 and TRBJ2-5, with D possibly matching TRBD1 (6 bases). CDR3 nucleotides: TGTGCCACCGGTGGGGGCTGGGAGACCCAGTACTTC. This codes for CATGGGWETQYF.